One T cell receptor beta chain is described in this entry. It has no known antigen specificity. Base qualities are missing; no much larger clone stands one base away. This specimen belongs to a study of T cell repertoires in cytomegalovirus infection (dated by TCRdb to the late 2010s). For context, the study as a whole: Peptide stimulations targeted recently identified HLA-C-restricted CMV epitopes, whose presentation resists viral immunomodulation, together with well-studied HLA-B-restricted epitopes. Donor HLA type was relevant to the analysis, as public TCR beta signatures indicated carriage of CMV infection together with the matching HLA type. Study-level results and caveats: Cumulative frequency of public TCR beta family members discriminated carriers of CMV infection plus the relevant HLA type in this cohort and an independent roughly 350-donor cohort. The ex vivo response was dominated by HLA-C-restricted CMV-specific TCR beta clonotypes, and the single most frequent clonotype in two of eight donors was supplied by these HLA-C-restricted clonotypes.

The CDR3, cysteine through phenylalanine, is 14 amino acids long. Only the CDR3 DNA stays, 42 bases, in frame from base 1. Looking up the germline V gene yields CDR1 SNHLY and CDR2 FYNNEI. V drops 3 bases and J drops 0 bases, leaving 7 bases in between. The sample's treatment or condition label, in plain terms: in vitro stimulation with specific CMV peptide epitopes to enrich CMV-specific T cells. The sequencing machine was an Illumina HiSeq 1500. TCRdb handled the public reads itself, with Q25 trimming in fastp and clone calling in MiXCR, and kept productive beta chains. Entries that share a CDR3 protein sequence are merged under the most common genes and DNA. Present in this sample are hundreds of thousands of distinct CDR3 sequences, more than 30% of which were seen just once. About a sixth of the sample belongs to the ten largest clones.

This receptor was taken from a human donor in good health (CMV status not recorded). Some clones in this sample may be carry-over from other donors' samples. The sample consisted of cultured PBMCs, taken from culture after CMV antigen stimulation. The sequence is built from TRBV2 and TRBJ2-3; the D gene is perhaps TRBD1 or TRBD2, as each covers 5 bases. For the CDR3, the sequence is CASSDWDSTDTQYF. The nucleotide sequence is TGTGCCAGCAGTGATTGGGACAGCACAGATACGCAGTATTTT.